This T cell receptor (beta chain) was obtained from a study of T-cell reconstitution after alpha-beta-depleted transplantation in children. Notes on the study in general: It was reported that alpha-beta T cells came from several hundred expanded graft clones (about two months after transplant).

In its sample, this clonotype was seen a few times. Antigen: not known. The TCRbeta library was prepared with unique molecular identifiers. TCRdb recomputed calls from the PCR reads with MiXCR, one row per CDR3 protein. The sample contains some 290,000 distinct CDR3 sequences, 20% to 30% of which appear only once. This TCR derives from a male patient younger than 18 who had a stem cell transplant for acute lymphoblastic leukemia, so the T cells may come from the graft donor. This specimen consisted of PBMCs, mostly from graft donor cells, obtained 180 days after TCRalphabeta/CD19-depleted stem cell transplant.

The CDR3 is CASSLRQGYNEQFF. The CDR3 nucleotides read TGTGCCAGCAGTTTAAGACAGGGATACAATGAGCAGTTCTTC. The genes are TRBV12-3 or TRBV12-4 and TRBJ2-1; the match to TRBD1 covers 7 bases. This CDR3 is 14 amino acids long. The V segment lost 2 bases and the J segment 4 bases; nucleotides outside the gene matches: 2.